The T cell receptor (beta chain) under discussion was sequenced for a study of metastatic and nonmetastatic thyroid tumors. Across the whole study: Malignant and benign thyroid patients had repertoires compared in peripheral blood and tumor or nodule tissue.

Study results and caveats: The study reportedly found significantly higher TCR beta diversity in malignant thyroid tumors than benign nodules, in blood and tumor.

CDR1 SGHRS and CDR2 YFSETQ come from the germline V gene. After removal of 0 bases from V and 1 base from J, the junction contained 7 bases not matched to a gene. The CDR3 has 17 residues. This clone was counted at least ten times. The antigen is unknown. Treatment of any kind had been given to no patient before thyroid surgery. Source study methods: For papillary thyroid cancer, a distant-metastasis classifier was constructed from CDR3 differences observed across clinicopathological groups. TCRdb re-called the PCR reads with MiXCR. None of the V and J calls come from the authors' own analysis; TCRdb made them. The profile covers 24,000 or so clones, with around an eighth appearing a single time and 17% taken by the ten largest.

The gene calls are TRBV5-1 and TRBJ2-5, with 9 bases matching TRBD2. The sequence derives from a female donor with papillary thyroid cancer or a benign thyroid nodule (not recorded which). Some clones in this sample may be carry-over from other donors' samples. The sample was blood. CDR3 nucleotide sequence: TGCGCCAGCAGCTTGGAGGCTAGCGGGATCCGCCAAGAGACCCAGTACTTC. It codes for CASSLEASGIRQETQYF.